This TCR beta chain was recorded in a study of blood T cell repertoires in COVID-19. Here immunoSEQ multiplex PCR was the method, and the copy in TCRdb shows in-frame clones only, minus some. The sample yields 150,000 to 200,000 clones, about 78% seen once. V was pared by 7 bases and J by 6 bases, with 7 bases of the junction left unmatched. This CDR3 spans 14 amino acids. From germline, CDR1 is MNHEY and CDR2 SVGAGI. Input material: PBMCs or T cells enriched from blood (not recorded which). The V gene is TRBV6-5, the J gene TRBJ2-7, with 12 bases lining up with TRBD2. This TCR came from a woman aged 45-65 years who had recovered from COVID-19. The CDR3 region is CASKLLAGGLEQYF. As DNA, the CDR3 is TGTGCCAGCAAACTACTAGCGGGAGGTCTCGAGCAGTACTTC.